The 2 T cell receptor beta chains below all came from one sample that was sequenced in a study of PD-1 blockade in mismatch repair-deficient tumors. Measured with immunoSEQ multiplex PCR; TCRdb has only the in-frame clones, and not every one. The table records about 120,000 clones, roughly 86% of them present only once. Sample: peripheral blood, taken 44 weeks after starting pembrolizumab. Receptors were obtained from an adult with mismatch repair-deficient cancer.

The V gene is TRBV30, the J gene TRBJ2-7; no reliable D call. V gave up 0 bases and J gave up 2 bases, with 14 bases separating them. Germline CDR1 is GTSNPN and CDR2 is SVGIG (reference sequence). CDR3 size: 15 residues. The CDR3 region has the DNA TGTGCCTGGAGTGTGGTCCAAGGCGAGCCCTACGAGCAGTACTTC. Translating it yields CAWSVVQGEPYEQYF.

The chain couples TRBV6-1 to TRBJ2-3; 10 bases match TRBD2. After removal of 2 bases from V and 6 bases from J, the junction contained 5 bases not matched to a gene. The length of the CDR3 is 15 residues. In germline, CDR1 is MNHNS, CDR2 SASEGT. CDR3 nucleotide sequence: TGTGCCAGCAGTGAACCTCTAGCGGGGGTGGATACGCAGTATTTT. Translating gives CASSEPLAGVDTQYF.